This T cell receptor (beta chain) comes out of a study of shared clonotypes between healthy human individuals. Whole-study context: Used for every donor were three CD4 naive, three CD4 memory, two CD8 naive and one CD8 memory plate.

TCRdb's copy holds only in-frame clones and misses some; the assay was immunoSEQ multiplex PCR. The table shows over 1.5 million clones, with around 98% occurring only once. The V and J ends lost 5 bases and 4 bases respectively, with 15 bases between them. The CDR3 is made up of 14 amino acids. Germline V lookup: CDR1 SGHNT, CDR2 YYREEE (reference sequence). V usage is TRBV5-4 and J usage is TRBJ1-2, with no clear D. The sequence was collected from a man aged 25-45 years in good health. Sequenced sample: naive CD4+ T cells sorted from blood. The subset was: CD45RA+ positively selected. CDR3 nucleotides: TGTGCCAGCAGGGTATGGGAGAGAAGCTATGGCTACACCTTC. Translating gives CASRVWERSYGYTF. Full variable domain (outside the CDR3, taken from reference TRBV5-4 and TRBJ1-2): ETGVTQSPTHLIKTRGQQVTLRCSSQSGHNTVSWYQQALGQGPQFIFQYYREEENGRGNFPPRFSGLQFPNYSSELNVNALELDDSALYLCASRVWERSYGYTFGSGTRLTVV.